Listed here are 19 T cell receptor beta chains from one sample, sequenced in a study of breast tumors, draining lymph nodes, adjacent tissues (TCRdb year 2016). The lymph node samples were taken from the axillary draining lymph nodes of breast cancer patients. Libraries came from multiplex PCR. Sequencing used an Illumina HiSeq 2000. Using fastp at Q25 and MiXCR, TCRdb reprocessed the public reads and kept productive beta chains. Identical CDR3 protein sequences are pooled into one entry, listed with their most common genes and DNA. The sample contains around 150,000 distinct CDR3 sequences, 20% to 25% of them found a single time. The biggest ten clones account for approximately 2.7% of the sample. Specimen: axillary lymph node tissue. The receptors here all came from a female donor with breast cancer. Some clones in this sample may be carry-over from other donors' samples.

The genes are TRBV7-7 and TRBJ2-2; the match to TRBD1 covers 8 bases. Germline V lookup: CDR1 SSHAT, CDR2 FNYEAQ (reference sequence). V trimming: 5 bases; J trimming: 6 bases; junction bases outside the gene matches: 2. This CDR3 region has 13 residues. CDR3 in DNA: TGTGCCAGCAGCGAACAGGGGGCCGGGGAGCTGTTTTTT. This gives the protein CASSEQGAGELFF.

This clonotype was picked up many times. The rearrangement joins TRBV18 to TRBJ2-5; the match to TRBD2 covers 11 bases. The ends lost 3 bases at V and 4 bases at J; junction bases unmatched: 7. CDR3 length: 16 residues. Looked up from germline, CDR1 is KGHSH and CDR2 is LQKENI. In nucleotides, the CDR3 is TGTGCCAGCTCACCTATAGCGGGAGGGAGCGGAGAGACCCAGTACTTC. It translates to CASSPIAGGSGETQYF.

To note about this clonotype: This may come from a read error, since a much larger clone is one base off. The J gene is TRBJ2-2, the V gene TRBV24-1; tentatively, D is TRBD2 (5 bases). V shed 0 bases and J shed 13 bases, with 11 bases lying between them. This CDR3 is built from 13 residues. Germline V CDR1 and CDR2: KGHDR, SFDVKD. CDR3 bases: TGTGCCACCAGTGATTTGCGTAGTCGGGGGCTGTTTTTT. Translation: CATSDLRSRGLFF.

This clonotype has ten or more counts. The J gene is TRBJ2-7, the V gene TRBV5-4; D perhaps matches TRBD2 (6 bases). V was shortened by 4 bases and J by 0 bases, with 17 bases between the two germline ends. The CDR3 sequence is 16 residues long. CDR1 SGHNT and CDR2 YYREEE come from the germline V gene (reference sequence). In DNA form, the CDR3 reads TGTGCCAGCAGCAGAACGGGACTGGGGAGCTCCTACGAGCAGTACTTC. This gives the protein CASSRTGLGSSYEQYF.

This clonotype was counted ten times or more. The V call is TRBV20-1, the J call TRBJ2-7, with D tentatively TRBD2 (5 bases). Germline loops: CDR1 DFQATT, CDR2 SNEGSKA (reference sequence). The CDR3 length is 15 residues. With 0 bases removed from V and 2 bases from J, the gap between germline ends came to 14 bases. CDR3 region: CSARDLRVAPYEQYF. CDR3 coding DNA: TGCAGTGCTAGAGATCTCCGGGTAGCGCCCTACGAGCAGTACTTC.

This clonotype was observed many times. The CDR3 DNA follows: TGCGCCAGCAGCCGTCCAGCGGGAGGAACAGATACGCAGTATTTT. Translation gives CASSRPAGGTDTQYF. This rearrangement joins TRBV5-1 to TRBJ2-3; 9 bases agree with TRBD2. V was clipped by 4 bases and J by 3 bases; unmatched bases: 6. Per the germline V gene, CDR1 is SGHRS and CDR2 is YFSETQ. The CDR3 has 15 amino acids.

On this clonotype: This may come from a read error, since a much larger clone is one base off. V usage is TRBV19 and J usage is TRBJ2-1; D may be TRBD2 (6 bases). The CDR3 is made up of 15 amino acids. In germline, CDR1 is LNHDA, CDR2 SQIVND (reference sequence). CDR3 sequence reads: CASSPVSGGYNERFF. CDR3 DNA: TGTGCCAGTAGTCCCGTTAGCGGTGGATACAATGAGCGGTTCTTC. The full variable domain, with the rest looked up from reference TRBV19 and TRBJ2-1, is DGGITQSPKYLFRKEGQNVTLSCEQNLNHDAMYWYRQDPGQGLRLIYYSQIVNDFQKGDIAEGYSVSREKKESFPLTVTSAQKNPTAFYLCASSPVSGGYNERFFGPGTRLTVL.

This clonotype showed up many times. J is TRBJ2-1 and V is TRBV7-9, with no clear D. This CDR3 contains 12 residues. With 1 base removed from V and 9 bases from J, the gap between germline ends came to 7 bases. The germline V gene encodes CDR1 SEHNR and CDR2 FQNEAQ (reference sequence). The CDR3 bases are TGTGCCAGCAGCTTAGAGGAGATTGAGCAGTTCTTC. It is translated as CASSLEEIEQFF.

This clonotype was picked up many times. The chain recombines TRBV24-1 with TRBJ2-2; 7 bases line up with TRBD2. Germline CDR1 and CDR2: KGHDR and SFDVKD. V gave up 12 bases and J gave up 5 bases; unmatched junction bases: 8. The CDR3 length is 13 residues. The CDR3 DNA is TGTGCCTCCGGGACGGGAGGAACCGGGGAGCTGTTTTTT. This encodes CASGTGGTGELFF.

This clonotype has at least ten counts. The rearrangement uses TRBV28 and TRBJ2-7; 9 bases fit TRBD1. V lost 6 bases, J lost 5 bases, and 8 bases stayed unmatched. The CDR3 extends over 14 amino acids. Germline loops: CDR1 MDHEN, CDR2 SYDVKM. The DNA for the CDR3 is TGTGCCAGCAGAACAGGGGGCCTTTTAGACGAGCAGTACTTC. Amino acid sequence: CASRTGGLLDEQYF.

Regarding this clonotype: Being one base from a much bigger clone, this may be a read error. Lacking the conserved final phenylalanine or tryptophan, this CDR3 likely reflects a read error. This rearrangement joins TRBV30 to TRBJ2-7, with TRBD1 identical over 8 bases. CDR1 GTSNPN and CDR2 SVGIG come from the germline V gene (reference sequence). Trimming removed 1 base from V and 6 bases from J; junction bases left unmatched: 11. The CDR3 covers 15 residues. The CDR3 bases are TGTGCCTGGAGTGGGGTGACAGGGGCGATCGGCGAGCAGTACCTC. It codes for CAWSGVTGAIGEQYL.

Concerning this clonotype itself: This CDR3 is missing its conserved last phenylalanine or tryptophan, likely due to a read error. This chain connects TRBV4-1 to TRBJ2-5; perhaps TRBD2 as D (6 bases). This CDR3 comprises 15 residues. From germline, CDR1 is MGHRA and CDR2 YSYEKL. V lost 5 bases and J lost 4, with 17 bases in between. CDR3 bases: TGCGCCAGCAGCTCAAGACCGGGCGGGATAGAGACCCAGTACCTC. Translating gives CASSSRPGGIETQYL.

This clonotype was picked up many times. The V and J genes are TRBV5-4 and TRBJ1-4; D gene uncertain. CDR3 length: 13 amino acids. The V end lost 4 bases, the J end lost 8 bases, and 12 bases lay between the germline ends. Germline V CDR1 and CDR2: SGHNT, YYREEE (reference sequence). The CDR3 DNA is TGTGCCAGCAGCCTAAGACCCGGGGAAAAACTGTTTTTT. This codes for CASSLRPGEKLFF.

This clonotype has just a few counts. This chain joins TRBV3-1 and TRBJ1-3, with D unresolved. Deletions cut 8 bases from V and 3 bases from J, with 14 bases between. In germline, CDR1 is LGHDT, CDR2 YNNKEL (reference sequence). There are 14 residues in the CDR3. In DNA form, the CDR3 reads TGTGCCAGCCACAATCGGGGATTTGGAAACACCATATATTTT. It codes for CASHNRGFGNTIYF.

About this clonotype: A much bigger clone sits one base away, suggesting this may be a read error. The CDR3 reads CASSPSGGTNEKLLF. The CDR3 DNA is TGTGCCAGCAGCCCTTCGGGGGGGACTAATGAAAAACTGTTATTT. The gene calls are TRBV7-9 and TRBJ1-4; TRBD1 might be the D (5 bases). This CDR3 is 15 amino acids long. Germline loops: CDR1 SEHNR, CDR2 FQNEAQ (reference sequence).

In this sample, this clonotype turned up many times. The chain joins TRBV10-3 to TRBJ2-1; 9 bases line up with TRBD2. V was clipped by 6 bases and J by 8 bases; unmatched bases: 14. Germline V CDR1 and CDR2: ENHRY, SYGVKD. This CDR3 spans 16 amino acids. CDR3 sequence: CAISLSDQREAYEQFF. CDR3 sequence (DNA): TGTGCCATCAGCCTCTCCGACCAGCGGGAGGCCTATGAGCAGTTCTTC.

At least ten counts were recorded for this clonotype. The V gene is TRBV4-1, the J gene TRBJ2-5; 9 nucleotides align to TRBD1. Germline V gene data show CDR1 as MGHRA and CDR2 as YSYEKL. The V and J ends lost 1 base and 7 bases, in that order; junction bases with no gene match: 7. This CDR3 is 15 amino acids long. Here the CDR3 reads CASSQVGQGAGTQYF. The CDR3 nucleotides read TGCGCCAGCAGCCAAGTGGGACAGGGTGCCGGGACCCAGTACTTC.

This clonotype was seen many times. The CDR3 sequence is CASSLRGGTSGYEQYF. CDR3 DNA sequence: TGTGCCAGCAGCTTAAGGGGTGGGACTAGCGGCTACGAGCAGTACTTC. V usage is TRBV7-8 and J usage is TRBJ2-7, with 11 bases matching TRBD2. The trim removed 2 bases at V and 3 bases at J, leaving 6 bases unmatched. The length of the CDR3 is 16 residues. CDR1 is SGHVS, CDR2 FQNEAQ, per germline.

Concerning this clonotype: Sequence at one end of the junction differs from germline and may be a read error. This chain uses TRBV28 with TRBJ2-5; TRBD2 matches at 7 bases. The CDR3 contains 15 residues. Per the germline V gene, CDR1 is MDHEN and CDR2 is SYDVKM. The chain's CDR3 is CTSSLVGGGQETQYF. Written as DNA, the CDR3 is TGTACCAGCAGTTTAGTGGGGGGGGGGCAAGAGACCCAGTACTTC.